Following are 30 T cell receptor beta chains from one sample sequenced in a study of blood T cell repertoires in COVID-19 (TCRdb year 2020). The library was generated by the immunoSEQ multiplex PCR assay. TCRdb re-hosts the immuneACCESS table, in-frame sequences only. Its copies lack some clones; in the studies checked, an unresolved V gene accounts for under half of them, and the cause for the rest is not known. Present in this sample are about 230,000 clones, over 80% of which were seen just once. Together, the top ten hold roughly 27% of the sample. Input material: peripheral blood. The receptors stem from a man aged 35-49 years with acute or convalescent COVID-19.

CDR3 residues: CASSFGRGYEQYF. DNA of the CDR3: TGTGCCAGCAGCTTCGGGCGGGGCTACGAGCAGTACTTC. The chain carries TRBV11-2 and TRBJ2-7; a possible D gene is TRBD2 (6 bases). The CDR3 sequence is 13 residues long. Germline CDR1 is SGHAT and CDR2 is FQNNGV. Trimming took 3 bases from V and 3 from J, leaving 9 bases between them.

This clone was counted once. J is TRBJ1-1 and V is TRBV18; 8 positions agree with TRBD1. This CDR3 has 14 residues. V trimming: 3 bases; J trimming: 4 bases; junction bases outside the gene matches: 4. Germline CDR1 reads KGHSH; CDR2 reads LQKENI. The CDR3: CASSPYDRGTEAFF. For the CDR3, the DNA is TGTGCCAGCTCACCCTATGACAGGGGCACTGAAGCTTTCTTT.

The rearrangement links TRBV18 to TRBJ2-5; D gene uncertain. The CDR3 extends over 13 amino acids. Trimming shortened V by 4 bases and J by 2 bases, and 8 bases separated the two germline ends. The germline V gene encodes CDR1 KGHSH and CDR2 LQKENI. In DNA, the CDR3 is TGTGCCAGCTCACAATCCCAGCAAGAGACCCAGTACTTC. Residues: CASSQSQQETQYF.

Details on this clone: Other DNA sequences in this specimen translate into the identical CDR3. This chain joins TRBV7-2 and TRBJ1-1; TRBD1 agrees at 7 bases. This CDR3 is built from 13 residues. The ends lost 2 bases at V and 5 bases at J; junction bases unmatched: 2. Germline V gene sequence: CDR1 SGHTA, CDR2 FQGNSA. CDR3 in amino acids: CASSLSRGTEAFF. CDR3 nucleotide sequence: TGTGCCAGCAGCTTATCCAGGGGGACTGAAGCTTTCTTT.

This sequence joins TRBV3-1 (or the pseudogene TRBV3-2) and TRBJ1-6; 7 positions agree with TRBD1. Germline CDR1 and CDR2: LGHDT and YNNKEL (reference sequence). The CDR3 consists of 15 residues. V trimming: 4 bases; J trimming: 5 bases; junction bases outside the gene matches: 5. Here the CDR3 reads CASSPTGSHNSPLHF. The CDR3 DNA follows: TGTGCCAGCAGCCCGACAGGGTCTCATAATTCACCCCTCCACTTT.

The CDR3 region is CASSLAAGETYEQYF. The CDR3 DNA is TGTGCCAGCAGCTTAGCGGCGGGAGAGACCTACGAGCAGTACTTC. The chain employs TRBV7-6 and TRBJ2-7, with 7 positions matching TRBD2. In germline, CDR1 is SGHVS, CDR2 FNYEAQ. Trimming at V came to 0 bases and at J to 2 bases, leaving 4 bases not matched to a gene. The CDR3 is 15 residues long.

This chain connects TRBV13 to TRBJ2-3; unclear D gene. Germline-derived CDR1 and CDR2 are PRHDT and FYEKMQ (reference sequence). Trimming stripped 0 bases from V and 2 bases from J, with 12 bases between. The CDR3 contains 16 residues. The CDR3 bases are TGTGCCAGCAGCTTAGGACAGATCACCAACACAGATACGCAGTATTTT. It yields the protein CASSLGQITNTDTQYF.

The chain joins TRBV30 to TRBJ2-1; the D gene is possibly TRBD2 (6 bases). The CDR3 extends over 11 amino acids. V was trimmed by 8 bases and J by 7 bases, leaving 12 bases between them. The V gene's germline CDR1 is GTSNPN and CDR2 SVGIG (reference sequence). Written as DNA, the CDR3 is TGTGCCGTGACGGGGAGGAATGAGCAGTTCTTC. As protein: CAVTGRNEQFF.

The chain couples TRBV23-1 to TRBJ2-1; TRBD2 agrees at 12 bases. TRBV23-1 is placed among ORFs of uncertain function. V lost 1 base to trimming and J lost 8 bases; unmatched junction nucleotides: 6. The CDR3 is made up of 16 amino acids. As DNA, the CDR3 is TGCGCCAGCAGTCAATGGACTAGCGGGAACTTCGATGAGCAGTTCTTC. It encodes CASSQWTSGNFDEQFF.

The rearrangement links TRBV4-3 to TRBJ2-2, with D possibly matching TRBD2 (5 bases). In germline, CDR1 is LGHNA, CDR2 YSLEER. V was trimmed by 1 base and J by 8 bases, leaving 11 bases between them. The CDR3 consists of 14 residues. The CDR3 sequence is CASSQAGSGGELFF. The CDR3 DNA reads as TGCGCCAGCAGCCAAGCCGGGTCGGGGGGGGAGCTGTTTTTT.

The chain carries TRBV4-3 and TRBJ2-1; 7 positions agree with TRBD2. CDR3 length: 16 residues. The V gene end was trimmed by 4 bases and the J gene end by 2 bases; junction bases not matched to a gene: 8. Germline V lookup: CDR1 LGHNA, CDR2 YSLEER. Here the CDR3 DNA reads TGCGCCAGCAGCCTTCAAGCGGGGCTAGCCTACAATGAGCAGTTCTTC. Amino acids: CASSLQAGLAYNEQFF.

The chain has TRBV27 and TRBJ1-4; 7 bases map to TRBD1. V was clipped by 7 bases and J by 8 bases; unmatched bases: 10. This CDR3 region has 14 residues. CDR1 MNHEY and CDR2 SMNVEV come from the germline V gene (reference sequence). CDR3 in amino acids: CASTRGRRGEKLFF. In DNA form, the CDR3 reads TGTGCCAGCACTCGAGGGCGCAGGGGGGAAAAACTGTTTTTT.

V and J are TRBV25-1 and TRBJ1-1; D is perhaps TRBD1 (6 bases). The CDR3 is 12 residues long. Trimming took 6 bases from V and 7 from J, leaving 12 bases between them. From germline, CDR1 is MGHDK and CDR2 SYGVNS. The chain's CDR3 is CASSGTTGEAFF. DNA of the CDR3: TGTGCCAGCAGCGGGACAACCGGTGAAGCTTTCTTT.

This chain uses TRBV3-1 (or the pseudogene TRBV3-2) with TRBJ1-5, with 7 bases identical to TRBD1. Germline V CDR1 and CDR2: LGHDT, YNNKEL (reference sequence). The V and J ends lost 4 bases and 9 bases, in that order; junction bases with no gene match: 9. This CDR3 comprises 14 residues. The CDR3 DNA follows: TGTGCCAGCAGCCCCTCGACAGGGTGGTGGCCCCAGCATTTT. This codes for CASSPSTGWWPQHF.

The chain uses TRBV5-1 and TRBJ2-7, with 11 nucleotides matching TRBD2. The J segment lost 4 bases and the V segment lost 1 base, leaving 10 bases of the junction unmatched. CDR1 and CDR2 from the germline V gene are SGHRS and YFSETQ. The CDR3 runs 17 residues. CDR3 residues: CASSLISLSGRVYEQYF. For the CDR3, the DNA is TGCGCCAGCAGCTTGATTAGTCTTAGCGGGAGGGTATACGAGCAGTACTTC.

This clone was observed a few times. The J gene is TRBJ1-1, the V gene TRBV7-2; D uncertain. Trimming pared 4 bases from V and 3 bases from J, leaving 12 bases between. CDR3 length: 14 amino acids. From germline, CDR1 is SGHTA and CDR2 FQGNSA. The CDR3 nucleotides read TGTGCCAGCAGCTCATCGAGGGCTGACACTGAAGCTTTCTTT. Translation: CASSSSRADTEAFF.

The chain has TRBV4-1 and TRBJ1-5, with D tentatively TRBD1 (6 bases). Germline CDR1 is MGHRA and CDR2 is YSYEKL. The CDR3 length is 14 residues. Trimming took off 4 bases at V and 11 bases at J, with 18 bases between the two ends. CDR3 loop: CASSLGTPEAAQHF. CDR3 nucleotide sequence: TGCGCCAGCAGCCTCGGGACACCCGAAGCGGCCCAGCATTTT.

This clone was seen once. This chain links TRBV11-2 with TRBJ1-5; D is unresolved. Germline lookup yields CDR1 SGHAT and CDR2 FQNNGV. The CDR3 has 12 amino acids. With 5 bases removed from V and 1 base from J, the gap between germline ends came to 3 bases. CDR3 protein: CASSESNQPQHF. The CDR3 DNA is TGTGCCAGCAGCGAGAGCAATCAGCCCCAGCATTTT.

The J gene is TRBJ1-2, the V gene TRBV28; TRBD1 matches at 9 bases. The CDR3 is made up of 15 amino acids. V lost 8 bases to trimming and J lost 3 bases; unmatched junction nucleotides: 10. From germline, CDR1 is MDHEN and CDR2 SYDVKM. CDR3 coding DNA: TGTGCCAGCTCCAAACTCGGGACAGGGTACTATGGCTACACCTTC. Protein sequence: CASSKLGTGYYGYTF.

J is TRBJ1-3 and V is TRBV2, with TRBD1 matching 8 bases. The ends lost 8 bases at V and 2 bases at J; junction bases unmatched: 11. In germline, CDR1 is SNHLY, CDR2 FYNNEI. The CDR3 sequence is 16 residues long. The CDR3 DNA sequence: TGTGCCAGCGGGGGTCAGGGGGCAATTGCTGGAAACACCATATATTTT. Protein sequence: CASGGQGAIAGNTIYF.

The chain recombines TRBV29-1 with TRBJ2-3, with a tentative D call TRBD2 (6 bases). The V end lost 6 bases, the J end lost 6 bases, and 19 bases lay between the germline ends. Germline values: CDR1 SQVTM, CDR2 ANQGSEA. CDR3 size: 14 residues. The CDR3 loop is CSVAIPTRGDTQYF. The CDR3 coding sequence is TGCAGCGTCGCTATCCCGACACGGGGGGATACGCAGTATTTT.

The rearrangement uses TRBV19 and TRBJ2-3, with 7 bases aligning to TRBD1. In germline, CDR1 is LNHDA, CDR2 SQIVND (reference sequence). The trim removed 5 bases at V and 3 bases at J, leaving 11 bases unmatched. The CDR3 covers 16 residues. The CDR3 nucleotides are TGTGCCAGTAGTGCTGAACGTGGGACAGCGACAGATACGCAGTATTTT. Translation gives CASSAERGTATDTQYF.

V and J are TRBV5-1 and TRBJ1-2; 9 bases align to TRBD1. Germline CDR1 SGHRS, CDR2 YFSETQ. Germline trimming cut 0 bases from V and 4 bases from J; bases unmatched to any gene: 10. The CDR3 covers 17 residues. The CDR3 DNA reads TGCGCCAGCAGCTTGGCCCCCGGGACAGGGAGTGGCTATGGCTACACCTTC. Translating it yields CASSLAPGTGSGYGYTF.

The chain has TRBV5-1 and TRBJ1-1; D gene ambiguous. The CDR3 contains 16 residues. Germline loops: CDR1 SGHRS, CDR2 YFSETQ. Trimming took 0 bases from V and 1 from J, leaving 13 bases between them. The CDR3 nucleotides read TGCGCCAGCAGCTTGGGGTGGGAGGAAACGAACACTGAAGCTTTCTTT. Protein: CASSLGWEETNTEAFF.

The V and J genes are TRBV30 and TRBJ2-7; no reliable D call. This CDR3 is 11 amino acids long. Trimming pared 1 base from V and 4 bases from J, leaving 5 bases between. Germline CDR1 and CDR2: GTSNPN and SVGIG (reference sequence). This CDR3 reads CAWSEQYEQYF. DNA for the CDR3: TGTGCCTGGAGTGAACAGTACGAGCAGTACTTC.

This clone was seen just once. The V and J genes are TRBV18 and TRBJ2-7; possible D gene TRBD1, 5 bases. V was pared by 3 bases and J by 6 bases, with 12 bases between. Germline CDR1 reads KGHSH; CDR2 reads LQKENI. There are 13 residues in the CDR3. DNA for the CDR3: TGTGCCAGCTCACCTTCACAGGAACGCGAGCAGTACTTC. Amino acid sequence: CASSPSQEREQYF.

With respect to this clone: Other DNA sequences in this specimen translate into the identical CDR3. CDR3 nucleotide sequence: TGTGCCAGCAGCCCACAGGGTTTAAGATCCTACGAGCAGTACTTC. Translated, it gives CASSPQGLRSYEQYF. The chain joins TRBV7-2 to TRBJ2-7; D possibly corresponds to TRBD1 (6 bases). The CDR3 contains 15 residues. Trimming stripped 5 bases from V and 1 base from J, with 15 bases between. CDR1 and CDR2 (germline): SGHTA, FQGNSA.

The V and J genes are TRBV29-1 and TRBJ1-4, with 7 bases that match TRBD1. Unmatched junction bases numbered 6, after V lost 5 bases and J lost 3 bases. Germline CDR1 is SQVTM and CDR2 is ANQGSEA. The length of the CDR3 is 14 residues. The CDR3 DNA is TGCAGCGTTCTGGGGGACAGTTCTAATGAAAAACTGTTTTTT. This gives the protein CSVLGDSSNEKLFF.

This clone showed up just once. V is TRBV7-2 and J is TRBJ1-1; D is undetermined. Germline V gives CDR1 SGHTA, CDR2 FQGNSA. V dropped 2 bases and J dropped 11 bases, with 18 bases sitting between them. The CDR3 is made up of 14 amino acids. CDR3 in DNA: TGTGCCAGCAGCTTAAAGATTGGCAGTTTCTGGGCTTTCTTT. This sequence encodes CASSLKIGSFWAFF.

The genes are TRBV7-9 and TRBJ2-7, with D possibly being TRBD1 (6 bases). Germline-derived CDR1 and CDR2 are SEHNR and FQNEAQ (reference sequence). V dropped 0 bases and J dropped 2 bases, with 17 bases sitting between them. The CDR3 has 17 amino acids. DNA of the CDR3: TGTGCCAGCAGCTTAGCCAGGGGTACCTTGAACACCTACGAGCAGTACTTC. Translation: CASSLARGTLNTYEQYF.